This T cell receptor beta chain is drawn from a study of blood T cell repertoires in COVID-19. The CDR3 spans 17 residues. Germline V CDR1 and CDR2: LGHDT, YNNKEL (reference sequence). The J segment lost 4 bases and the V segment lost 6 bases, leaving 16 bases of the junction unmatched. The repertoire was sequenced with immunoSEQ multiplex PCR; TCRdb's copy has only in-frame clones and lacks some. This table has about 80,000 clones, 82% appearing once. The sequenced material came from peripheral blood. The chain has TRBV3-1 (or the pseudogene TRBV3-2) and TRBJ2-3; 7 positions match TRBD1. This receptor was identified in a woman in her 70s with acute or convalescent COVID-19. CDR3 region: CASSPTTGAGGADTQYF. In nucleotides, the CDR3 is TGTGCCAGCAGTCCCACTACAGGGGCCGGTGGCGCAGATACGCAGTATTTT.